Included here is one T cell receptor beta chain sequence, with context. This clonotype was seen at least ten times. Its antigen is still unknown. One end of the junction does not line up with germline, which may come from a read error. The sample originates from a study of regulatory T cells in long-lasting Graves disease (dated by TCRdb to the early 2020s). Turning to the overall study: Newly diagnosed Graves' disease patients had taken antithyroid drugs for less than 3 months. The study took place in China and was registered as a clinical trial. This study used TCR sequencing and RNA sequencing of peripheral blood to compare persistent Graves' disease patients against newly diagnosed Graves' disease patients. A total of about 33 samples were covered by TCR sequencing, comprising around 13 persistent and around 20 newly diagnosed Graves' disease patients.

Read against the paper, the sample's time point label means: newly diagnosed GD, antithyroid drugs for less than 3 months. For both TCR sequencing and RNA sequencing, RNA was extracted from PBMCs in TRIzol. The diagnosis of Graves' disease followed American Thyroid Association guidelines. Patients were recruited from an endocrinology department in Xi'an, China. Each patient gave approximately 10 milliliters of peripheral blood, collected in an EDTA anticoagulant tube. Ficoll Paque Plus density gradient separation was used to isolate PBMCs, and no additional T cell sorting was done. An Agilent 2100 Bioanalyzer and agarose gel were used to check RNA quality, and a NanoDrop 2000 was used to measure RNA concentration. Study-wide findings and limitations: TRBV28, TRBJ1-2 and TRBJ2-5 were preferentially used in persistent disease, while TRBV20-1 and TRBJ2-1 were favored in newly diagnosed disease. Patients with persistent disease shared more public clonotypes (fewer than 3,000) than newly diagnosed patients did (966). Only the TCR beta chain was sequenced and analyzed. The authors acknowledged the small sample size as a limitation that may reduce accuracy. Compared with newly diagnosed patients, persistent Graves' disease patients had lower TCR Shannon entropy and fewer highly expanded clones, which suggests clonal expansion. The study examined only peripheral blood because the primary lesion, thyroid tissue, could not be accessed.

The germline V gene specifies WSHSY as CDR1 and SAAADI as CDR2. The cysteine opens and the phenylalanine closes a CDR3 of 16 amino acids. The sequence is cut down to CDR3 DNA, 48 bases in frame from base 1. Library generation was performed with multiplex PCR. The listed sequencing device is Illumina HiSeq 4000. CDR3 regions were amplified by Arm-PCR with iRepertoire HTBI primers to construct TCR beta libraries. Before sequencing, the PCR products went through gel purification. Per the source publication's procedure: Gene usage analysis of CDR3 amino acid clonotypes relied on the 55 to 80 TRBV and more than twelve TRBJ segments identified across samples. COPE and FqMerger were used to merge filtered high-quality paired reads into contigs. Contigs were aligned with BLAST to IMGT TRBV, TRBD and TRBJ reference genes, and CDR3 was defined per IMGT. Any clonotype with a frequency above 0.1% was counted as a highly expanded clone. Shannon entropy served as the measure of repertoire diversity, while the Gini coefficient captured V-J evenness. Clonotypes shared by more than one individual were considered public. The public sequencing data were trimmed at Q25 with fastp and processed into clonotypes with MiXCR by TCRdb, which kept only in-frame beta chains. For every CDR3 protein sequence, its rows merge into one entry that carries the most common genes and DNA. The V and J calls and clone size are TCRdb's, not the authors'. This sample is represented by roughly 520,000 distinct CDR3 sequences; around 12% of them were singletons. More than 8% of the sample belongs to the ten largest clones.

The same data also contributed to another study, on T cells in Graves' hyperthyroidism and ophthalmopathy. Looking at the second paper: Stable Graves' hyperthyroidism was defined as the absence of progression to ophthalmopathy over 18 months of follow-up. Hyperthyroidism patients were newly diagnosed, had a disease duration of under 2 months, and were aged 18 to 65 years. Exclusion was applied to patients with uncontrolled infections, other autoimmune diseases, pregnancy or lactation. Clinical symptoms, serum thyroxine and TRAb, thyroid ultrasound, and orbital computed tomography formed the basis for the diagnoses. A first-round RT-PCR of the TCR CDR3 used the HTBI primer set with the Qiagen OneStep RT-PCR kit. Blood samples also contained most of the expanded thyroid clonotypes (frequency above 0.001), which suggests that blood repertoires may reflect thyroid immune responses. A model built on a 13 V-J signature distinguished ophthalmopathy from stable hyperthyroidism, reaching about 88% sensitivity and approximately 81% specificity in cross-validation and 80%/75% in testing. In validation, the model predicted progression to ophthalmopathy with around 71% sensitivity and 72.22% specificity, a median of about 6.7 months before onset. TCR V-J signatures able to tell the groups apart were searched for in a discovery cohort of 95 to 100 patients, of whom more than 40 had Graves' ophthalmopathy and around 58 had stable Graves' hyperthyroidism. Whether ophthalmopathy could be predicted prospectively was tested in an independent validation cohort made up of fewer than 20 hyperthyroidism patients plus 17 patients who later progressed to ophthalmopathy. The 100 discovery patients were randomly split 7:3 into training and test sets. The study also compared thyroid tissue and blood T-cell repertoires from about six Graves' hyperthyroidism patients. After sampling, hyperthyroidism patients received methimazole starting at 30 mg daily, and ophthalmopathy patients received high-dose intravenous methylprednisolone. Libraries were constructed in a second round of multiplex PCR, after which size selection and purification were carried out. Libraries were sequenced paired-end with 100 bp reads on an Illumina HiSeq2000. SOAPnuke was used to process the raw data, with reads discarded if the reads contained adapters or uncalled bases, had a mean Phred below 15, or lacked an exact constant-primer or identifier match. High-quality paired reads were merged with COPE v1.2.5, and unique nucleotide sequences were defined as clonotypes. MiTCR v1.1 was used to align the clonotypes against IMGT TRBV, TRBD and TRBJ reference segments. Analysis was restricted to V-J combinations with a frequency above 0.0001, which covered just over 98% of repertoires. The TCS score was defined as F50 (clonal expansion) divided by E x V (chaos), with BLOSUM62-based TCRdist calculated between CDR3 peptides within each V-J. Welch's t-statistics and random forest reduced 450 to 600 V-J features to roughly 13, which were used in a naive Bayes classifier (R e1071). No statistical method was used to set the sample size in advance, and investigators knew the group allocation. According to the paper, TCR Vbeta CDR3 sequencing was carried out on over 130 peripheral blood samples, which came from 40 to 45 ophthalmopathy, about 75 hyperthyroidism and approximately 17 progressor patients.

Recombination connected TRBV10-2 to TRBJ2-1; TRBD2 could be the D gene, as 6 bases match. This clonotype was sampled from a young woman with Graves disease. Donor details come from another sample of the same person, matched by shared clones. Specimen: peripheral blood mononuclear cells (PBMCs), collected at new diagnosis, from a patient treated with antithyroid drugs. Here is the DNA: TGCGCCAACAGTGGAGACCCCATCGGGGGCTACAATGAGCAGTTCTTC. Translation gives CANSGDPIGGYNEQFF.